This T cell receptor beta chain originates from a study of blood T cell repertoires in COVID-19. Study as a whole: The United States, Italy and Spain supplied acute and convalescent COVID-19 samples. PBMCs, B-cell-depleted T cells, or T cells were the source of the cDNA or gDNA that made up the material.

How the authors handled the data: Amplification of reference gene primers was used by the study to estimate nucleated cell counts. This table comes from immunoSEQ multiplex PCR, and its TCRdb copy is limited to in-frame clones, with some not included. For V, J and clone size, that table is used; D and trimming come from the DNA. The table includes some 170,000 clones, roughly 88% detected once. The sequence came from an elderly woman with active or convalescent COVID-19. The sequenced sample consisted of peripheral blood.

CDR3 sequence: CASSPKREYGYTF. The CDR3 nucleotides read TGTGCCAGCTCACCAAAGAGGGAGTATGGCTACACCTTC. This chain joins TRBV18 and TRBJ1-2, with D unresolved. V shed 2 bases and J shed 5 bases, with 9 bases lying between them. Germline V lookup: CDR1 KGHSH, CDR2 LQKENI. This CDR3 region has 13 residues.